This T cell receptor beta chain derives from a study of spatial heterogeneity in lung cancer. Study-wide background: Sequence detection consistently recorded a greater number of beta-chain than alpha-chain sequences. Findings and caveats of the study: Resection blood, more than follow-up blood, showed ubiquitous expanded tumor TCRs.

The sample holds many counts of this clonotype. Its matching antigen is unknown. TCRdb reprocessed the 5' RACE reads via MiXCR and lists one record per CDR3 protein. Of roughly 48,000 distinct CDR3 sequences listed, roughly 5.2% were seen once; the top ten hold around 10%. Specified time point: sample taken at primary tumor resection. This clonotype was sampled from a male donor with early-stage non-small cell lung cancer. The sample in question was PBMCs, obtained at surgery.

Here the CDR3 reads CASSLGTSYNEQFF. The CDR3 DNA reads TGTGCCAGCAGTTTAGGGACCAGTTACAATGAGCAGTTCTTC. The chain uses TRBV27 and TRBJ2-1, with D tentatively TRBD1 or TRBD2 (5 bases each). Germline loops: CDR1 MNHEY, CDR2 SMNVEV (reference sequence). This CDR3 comprises 14 residues. V lost 2 bases and J 4 bases, leaving 9 bases between the germline ends.